The clone carrying this T cell receptor beta chain was seen at least ten times. Its specificity is unknown. This sample was taken from a study of identical twins. The cDNA had a unique molecular identifier and a template-switch universal primer site. TCRdb re-called the 5' RACE reads through MiXCR, storing one row per CDR3 protein. The sample has 420,000 or so distinct CDR3 sequences; around 20% are singletons. Study findings and constraints: Weaker excess sharing between twins was seen in beta out-of-frame sequences. While abundant cord blood beta clonotypes carried fewer insertions, memory repertoires showed no such pattern.

The CDR3 loop spans 12 amino acids. Trimming removed 6 bases from V and 4 bases from J, with 10 bases in between. Healthy Caucasians, and only they, were the donors. This TCR was sampled from a man between 45 and 60 years old in good health. Input material: naive T cells sorted from blood. The chain uses TRBV12-3 or TRBV12-4 and TRBJ2-7; no firm D call. CDR3 DNA: TGTGCCAGCAGCCTAGGACGGTACGAGCAGTACTTC. This sequence encodes CASSLGRYEQYF.